The 22 T cell receptor beta chains below come from one sample, sequenced in a study of blood T cell repertoires in COVID-19. TCRdb keeps only in-frame clones here, not all; method: immunoSEQ multiplex PCR. The sample has about 90,000 clones; roughly 78% are singletons. The sequencing input was peripheral blood. Every receptor here comes from a woman between 65 and 79 years old with acute or convalescent COVID-19.

The chain employs TRBV4-1 and TRBJ2-3, with D perhaps TRBD2 (5 bases). Per the germline V gene, CDR1 is MGHRA and CDR2 is YSYEKL. V lost 1 base and J lost 3, with 11 bases in between. The CDR3 extends over 15 amino acids. CDR3 in amino acids: CASSQVVAPTDTQYF. The CDR3 nucleotides read TGCGCCAGCAGCCAAGTGGTAGCGCCGACAGATACGCAGTATTTT.

This chain connects TRBV7-3 to TRBJ2-1, with TRBD2 identical over 10 bases. The CDR3 runs to 16 residues. Germline lookup yields CDR1 SGHTA and CDR2 FQGTGA. Losses at the gene ends were 1 base for V and 8 bases for J; bases not matched to a gene: 8. CDR3 sequence: CASSLREREGLDEQFF. The CDR3 coding sequence is TGTGCCAGCAGCTTAAGGGAGCGGGAGGGCCTTGATGAGCAGTTCTTC.

This clone was found a few times. The chain is built from TRBV21-1 and TRBJ2-2; the DNA was not compared with TRBD2, the D call given in the table. TRBV21-1 is described as a pseudogene. This CDR3 comprises 15 residues. The CDR3 sequence is CASSRHGGETGELFF. The DNA of the CDR3 is TGTGCCAGCAGCAGGCACGGGGGAGAGACCGGGGAGCTGTTTTTT.

The chain combines TRBV3-1 (or the pseudogene TRBV3-2) with TRBJ2-7, with D perhaps matching TRBD2 (6 bases). Germline V lookup: CDR1 LGHDT, CDR2 YNNKEL (reference sequence). The CDR3 is made up of 15 amino acids. Trimming removed 1 base at V and 3 bases at J, with 13 bases between. CDR3 sequence (DNA): TGTGCCAGCAGCCAAGTTGTTGGGGGGTTCTACGAGCAGTACTTC. Residues: CASSQVVGGFYEQYF.

The chain employs TRBV5-1 and TRBJ2-3; D perhaps matches TRBD1 (5 bases). The CDR3 is 15 residues long. The V end was cut by 6 bases, the J end by 3 bases, with 17 bases between. The germline gives CDR1 SGHRS, CDR2 YFSETQ. The CDR3 spells CASTIEAGKTDTQYF. The CDR3 bases are TGCGCCAGCACAATAGAGGCAGGGAAAACAGATACGCAGTATTTT.

The chain combines TRBV7-9 with TRBJ1-4, with D tentatively TRBD1 (6 bases). Deletions cut 5 bases from V and 0 bases from J, with 10 bases between. The CDR3 loop spans 15 amino acids. Germline V gene sequence: CDR1 SEHNR, CDR2 FQNEAQ (reference sequence). CDR3 in DNA: TGTGCCAGCAGCCCAGGACAGACAACTAATGAAAAACTGTTTTTT. Translated, it gives CASSPGQTTNEKLFF.

In DNA form, the CDR3 reads TGTGCCAGCAGCCAATCCCCCCTCGGGGAGCTGTTTTTT. Its protein product is CASSQSPLGELFF. This chain uses TRBV3-1 (or the pseudogene TRBV3-2) with TRBJ2-2; D is unclear. Trimming removed 2 bases at V and 7 bases at J, with 8 bases between. CDR1 is LGHDT and CDR2 is YNNKEL in the germline V gene (reference sequence). The CDR3 has 13 residues.

The rearrangement uses TRBV29-1 and TRBJ2-1; TRBD2 aligns across 7 bases. CDR3 length: 16 amino acids. Germline V gene lookup returns CDR1 SQVTM and CDR2 ANQGSEA. Losses at the gene ends were 6 bases for V and 9 bases for J; bases not matched to a gene: 20. CDR3: CSVPRVAVTPGGEQFF. As DNA, the CDR3 is TGCAGCGTCCCGCGGGTAGCGGTTACTCCGGGGGGTGAGCAGTTCTTC.

The rearrangement joins TRBV7-2 to TRBJ2-7; D is ambiguous. V was clipped by 4 bases and J by 7 bases, with 11 bases between them. Germline V gives CDR1 SGHTA, CDR2 FQGNSA. The CDR3 is 12 amino acids. The CDR3 nucleotides are TGTGCCAGCAGCTCCTCCTCTGTGGAGCAGTACTTC. Translation gives CASSSSSVEQYF. Complete variable domain (other parts from reference TRBV7-2 and TRBJ2-7): GAGVSQSPSNKVTEKGKDVELRCDPISGHTALYWYRQSLGQGLEFLIYFQGNSAPDKSGLPSDRFSAERTGGSVSTLTIQRTQQEDSAVYLCASSSSSVEQYFGPGTRLTVT.

The V call is TRBV19, the J call TRBJ1-5; TRBD1 might be the D (5 bases). Germline values: CDR1 LNHDA, CDR2 SQIVND (reference sequence). The CDR3 consists of 16 residues. The germline V and J ends were trimmed by 3 bases and 4 bases, with 16 bases remaining between them. The DNA of the CDR3 is TGTGCCAGTAGTATTTACGGGGGAACAGGTAATCAGCCCCAGCATTTT. Translation gives CASSIYGGTGNQPQHF.

The chain links TRBV5-5 to TRBJ1-5, with TRBD1 identical over 7 bases. J was trimmed by 1 base and V by 4 bases; bases with no gene match: 2. The CDR3 contains 14 residues. From germline, CDR1 is SGHKS and CDR2 YYEKEE (reference sequence). CDR3 protein: CASSNRGSNQPQHF. CDR3 in DNA: TGTGCCAGCAGCAACAGGGGAAGCAATCAGCCCCAGCATTTT.

This sequence joins TRBV2 and TRBJ2-2; the match to TRBD2 covers 7 bases. The CDR3 runs to 15 residues. Germline assignment: CDR1 SNHLY and CDR2 FYNNEI. V dropped 2 bases and J dropped 9; count of bases not matched to a gene: 9. CDR3 amino acids: CASSEPAGTIWELFF. DNA for the CDR3: TGTGCCAGCAGTGAACCCGCCGGGACTATTTGGGAGCTGTTTTTT.

V gene TRBV21-1 combines with J gene TRBJ1-2; the DNA was not used to check the table's D call, TRBD1. TRBV21-1 is annotated as a pseudogene. There are 15 residues in the CDR3. CDR3 protein: CASSKAKGPPYGYTF. In nucleotides, the CDR3 is TGTGCCAGCAGCAAAGCGAAGGGGCCCCCTTATGGCTACACCTTC.

The CDR3 nucleotides are TGCAGTGCTCAACTACAGACCCAGTACTTC. Protein product: CSAQLQTQYF. The chain combines TRBV20-1 with TRBJ2-5; no definite D call. Trimming shortened V by 5 bases and J by 6 bases, and 7 bases separated the two germline ends. The CDR3 is 10 amino acids. Germline loops: CDR1 DFQATT, CDR2 SNEGSKA (reference sequence).

This rearrangement joins TRBV7-3 to TRBJ2-1; 16 nucleotides align to TRBD2. The CDR3 runs to 15 residues. Germline CDR1 SGHTA, CDR2 FQGTGA. V lost 3 bases, J lost 7 bases, and 0 bases stayed unmatched. CDR3 DNA sequence: TGTGCCAGCAGCTTGGGACTAGCGGGGGGGAATGAGCAGTTCTTC. Translated: CASSLGLAGGNEQFF.

The V call is TRBV5-6, the J call TRBJ1-1; D is unclear. Trimming removed 4 bases from V and 1 base from J, with 14 bases in between. CDR3 length equals 15 residues. Germline V gene data show CDR1 as SGHDT and CDR2 as YYEEEE. The CDR3 protein is CASSQPRTANTEAFF. Here the CDR3 DNA reads TGTGCCAGCAGCCAGCCAAGGACTGCGAACACTGAAGCTTTCTTT.

V is TRBV10-3 and J is TRBJ2-3; 7 positions match TRBD2. Germline assignment: CDR1 ENHRY and CDR2 SYGVKD. The CDR3 runs to 13 residues. The junction had 10 bases not matched to a gene; V was cut back by 10 bases and J by 6 bases. This chain's CDR3 is CAKREGLMDTQYF. The DNA for the CDR3 is TGTGCCAAAAGGGAGGGCCTTATGGATACGCAGTATTTT.

The chain links TRBV3-1 (or the pseudogene TRBV3-2) to TRBJ1-5; D unresolved. The CDR3 covers 14 residues. V was shortened by 4 bases and J by 7 bases, with 14 bases between the two germline ends. Looked up from germline, CDR1 is LGHDT and CDR2 is YNNKEL (reference sequence). CDR3 region: CASSPRSDGQPQHF. In nucleotides, the CDR3 is TGTGCCAGCAGCCCTAGGTCTGACGGGCAGCCCCAGCATTTT.

This clone was counted between two and nine times. J is TRBJ2-1 and V is TRBV19, with 9 bases matching TRBD2. CDR1 is LNHDA and CDR2 is SQIVND in the germline V gene (reference sequence). CDR3 length: 15 residues. The ends lost 1 base at V and 8 bases at J; junction bases unmatched: 6. The CDR3 DNA reads as TGTGCCAGTAGTATAGTTAGCGGGAGCGCTCATGAGCAGTTCTTC. It codes for CASSIVSGSAHEQFF.

The gene calls are TRBV27 and TRBJ2-1; 10 bases fit TRBD2. V dropped 6 bases and J dropped 8; count of bases not matched to a gene: 10. There are 15 residues in the CDR3. Germline assignment: CDR1 MNHEY and CDR2 SMNVEV (reference sequence). The CDR3 coding sequence is TGTGCCAGCAGAATCGAAGCGGGAGGGTGGTATGAGCAGTTCTTC. This translates into CASRIEAGGWYEQFF.

The chain combines TRBV4-2 with TRBJ2-2; D is perhaps TRBD2 (5 bases). Trimming left V 0 bases short and J 5 bases short, with 19 bases between. There are 18 residues in the CDR3. Germline values: CDR1 LGHNA, CDR2 YNFKEQ. CDR3 coding DNA: TGTGCCAGCAGCCAAGAGCAACTTTCCGGGATTTGGACCGGGGAGCTGTTTTTT. This sequence encodes CASSQEQLSGIWTGELFF.

The chain uses TRBV11-2 and TRBJ2-7, with 9 positions matching TRBD1. Trimming took 3 bases from V and 6 from J; bases not matched to a gene: 9. The CDR3 consists of 15 residues. Germline loops: CDR1 SGHAT, CDR2 FQNNGV. CDR3 region: CASSLGTGSRSEQYF. CDR3 DNA: TGTGCCAGCAGCTTGGGGACAGGGTCGAGGTCCGAGCAGTACTTC.